Following are 10 T cell receptor beta chains from one sample sequenced in a study of shared clonotypes between healthy human individuals. Data came from immunoSEQ multiplex PCR; TCRdb stores just in-frame clones and leaves some out. The sample shows 1.6 million or so clones, about 96% of them seen only once. Specimen: naive CD4+ T cells sorted from blood. Noted subset: CD45RA+ positively selected. The receptors come from a man aged 25-45 years in good health.

This clone came up once. The chain carries TRBV19 and TRBJ2-5, with 14 bases aligning to TRBD2. Trimming removed 8 bases from V and 4 bases from J; junction bases left unmatched: 3. CDR1 is LNHDA and CDR2 is SQIVND in the germline V gene (reference sequence). The CDR3 contains 14 residues. DNA of the CDR3: TGTGCCAGTGGGACTAGCGGGGGACTAGAGACCCAGTACTTC. This codes for CASGTSGGLETQYF.

This rearrangement joins TRBV7-9 to TRBJ2-6; no definite D call. Germline loops: CDR1 SEHNR, CDR2 FQNEAQ (reference sequence). This CDR3 contains 16 residues. V gave up 0 bases and J gave up 0 bases, with 6 bases separating them. The CDR3 region is CASSLAWDSGANVLTF. For the CDR3, the DNA is TGTGCCAGCAGCTTAGCCTGGGACTCTGGGGCCAACGTCCTGACTTTC.

V gene TRBV5-1 combines with J gene TRBJ2-5, with a possible D match to TRBD1 (6 bases). Germline V CDR1 and CDR2: SGHRS, YFSETQ. The CDR3 has 14 residues. Trimming cost V 5 bases and J 4 bases, with 15 bases left between them. The CDR3 is CASRIQGRGETQYF. The CDR3 DNA follows: TGCGCCAGCAGAATACAGGGTAGGGGAGAGACCCAGTACTTC.

The chain employs TRBV18 and TRBJ2-7; D is unclear. This CDR3 is built from 12 residues. Germline lookup yields CDR1 KGHSH and CDR2 LQKENI. V lost 3 bases to trimming and J lost 6 bases, with 9 bases between them. CDR3 protein: CASSPDLAEQYF. The CDR3 DNA is TGTGCCAGCTCACCTGACTTGGCCGAGCAGTACTTC.

This chain joins TRBV25-1 and TRBJ2-7; the match to TRBD2 covers 12 bases. The V and J ends lost 6 bases and 5 bases, in that order; junction bases with no gene match: 5. The CDR3 runs to 14 residues. The V gene's germline CDR1 is MGHDK and CDR2 SYGVNS. CDR3 protein: CASRTSGSFHEQYF. The CDR3 DNA reads as TGTGCCAGCAGGACTAGCGGGAGTTTCCACGAGCAGTACTTC.

The genes are TRBV7-9 and TRBJ2-7; TRBD1 or TRBD2 may be the D gene (7 bases each). The germline gives CDR1 SEHNR, CDR2 FQNEAQ (reference sequence). Between the trimmed V and J ends, which lost 4 bases and 3 bases, there was a span of 19 bases. The CDR3 sequence is 16 residues long. DNA for the CDR3: TGTGCCAGCAGCTCTCCGGGGGGACAGTCCCTCTACGAGCAGTACTTC. This encodes CASSSPGGQSLYEQYF.

The chain recombines TRBV29-1 with TRBJ2-3, with 9 bases aligning to TRBD2. Germline CDR1 is SQVTM and CDR2 is ANQGSEA. Trimming removed 8 bases from V and 4 bases from J; junction bases left unmatched: 16. The CDR3 loop spans 16 amino acids. The CDR3, as DNA: TGCAGCATCCAAATCCGGACTAGCGATCGGGCAGATACGCAGTATTTT. Its translation is CSIQIRTSDRADTQYF.

The CDR3 sequence is CASYQGVNTEAFF. The CDR3 region has the DNA TGTGCCAGCTATCAGGGAGTGAACACTGAAGCTTTCTTT. The V and J genes are TRBV18 and TRBJ1-1, with D tentatively TRBD1 (5 bases). V was trimmed by 7 bases and J by 0 bases, leaving 9 bases between them. Per the germline V gene, CDR1 is KGHSH and CDR2 is LQKENI. This CDR3 contains 13 residues.

The chain is built from TRBV7-6 and TRBJ2-7; 7 bases are shared with TRBD2. The germline V gene encodes CDR1 SGHVS and CDR2 FNYEAQ. V shed 5 bases, J shed 5 bases, and the junction held 6 bases outside the gene matches. The CDR3 is 13 amino acids. The CDR3 sequence is CASSPYGTNEQYF. The CDR3 DNA reads TGTGCCAGCAGCCCGTACGGGACTAACGAGCAGTACTTC.

The chain is built from TRBV5-6 and TRBJ2-3; a weak D match, TRBD1 (6 bases). V lost 4 bases to trimming and J lost 7 bases, with 13 bases between them. The V gene's germline CDR1 is SGHDT and CDR2 YYEEEE. The CDR3 covers 13 residues. The DNA for the CDR3 is TGTGCCAGCAGCCTTCAAGGGACAAATACGCAGTATTTT. Protein product: CASSLQGTNTQYF.